This T cell receptor beta chain comes out of a study of CD8+ T cells in alopecia areata. About the research overall: The study gave treated patients oral tofacitinib at 5 to 10 mg twice daily.

In each case, RNA was isolated and then reverse transcribed into cDNA as the sequencing template. Clones were read by immunoSEQ multiplex PCR, and TCRdb kept only the in-frame ones, dropping some. The sample lists around 140,000 clones, around 86% occurring once. Researchers gathered lesional scalp punch biopsies and peripheral blood from patients with alopecia areata. The CDR3 runs 14 residues. With 5 bases removed from V and 2 bases from J, the gap between germline ends came to 10 bases. Germline V gene sequence: CDR1 MNHEY, CDR2 SVGAGI. The starting material was CD8+ T cells sorted from blood, obtained at week 0. This chain connects TRBV6-5 to TRBJ2-1; D is perhaps TRBD2 (5 bases). The receptor was derived from a human donor with alopecia areata. In nucleotides, the CDR3 is TGTGCCAGCAGTCCGGGGAATACCTACAATGAGCAGTTCTTC. It is translated as CASSPGNTYNEQFF.